This T cell receptor beta chain was identified during a study of PD-1 blockade in mismatch repair-deficient tumors. Study-wide context: Patients had approximately 12 mismatch repair-deficient cancer types and were previously treated and progressing. Study-level findings and limits: Tumor-resident clones, often absent from pretreatment blood, expanded after pembrolizumab and then contracted.

Profiling relied on immunoSEQ multiplex PCR, and the TCRdb table lists in-frame clones only, not all of them. The data contain tens of thousands of clones, roughly 80% of them seen just once; the ten biggest clones take up around 2.7%. TCR sequencing covered a few patients who responded to pembrolizumab. A word on this clone: Its antigen is as yet unknown.

This material consisted of peripheral blood, taken 12 weeks after starting pembrolizumab. The TCR was taken from an adult with mismatch repair-deficient cancer.

The DNA of the CDR3 is TGCGCCAGCAGCCAAGACCCGGGACAGGGGTTCAATGAGCAGTTCTTC. Its protein is CASSQDPGQGFNEQFF. This sequence joins TRBV4-3 and TRBJ2-1; TRBD1 matches at 10 bases. Looked up from germline, CDR1 is LGHNA and CDR2 is YSLEER. The CDR3 contains 16 residues. The ends lost 0 bases at V and 6 bases at J; junction bases unmatched: 5.